This T cell receptor beta chain was captured in a study of cytomegalovirus exposure and HLA in healthy donors. A word on this clone: Its antigen is not identified.

Germline values: CDR1 LGHNA, CDR2 YSLEER. The CDR3 extends over 15 amino acids. V was trimmed by 0 bases and J by 0 bases, leaving 7 bases between them. Study-wide points: There were about 160 TCR beta chains listed as cytomegalovirus-associated. Accounts indicate the classifier identified cytomegalovirus status with strong specificity and sensitivity.

This PCR relied on a set of 60 Vbeta primers and 13 Jbeta primers. This table comes from immunoSEQ multiplex PCR, and its TCRdb copy is limited to in-frame clones, with some not included. The sample consists of 150,000 to 200,000 clones, about four fifths of them appearing once. The sample comprised PBMCs. The clonotype originates from a boy aged 5 to 17 in good health and CMV-seronegative. The chain links TRBV4-3 to TRBJ2-3; D call uncertain. CDR3 residues: CASSQDFQSTDTQYF. CDR3 sequence (DNA): TGCGCCAGCAGCCAAGATTTCCAGAGCACAGATACGCAGTATTTT.